This T cell receptor beta chain was identified in a study of shared clonotypes between healthy human individuals. TCRdb's copy holds only in-frame clones and misses some; the assay was immunoSEQ multiplex PCR. The sample includes hundreds of thousands of clones, roughly 70% of them seen just once. Unmatched junction bases numbered 10, after V lost 2 bases and J lost 6 bases. CDR1 is MNHNS, CDR2 SASEGT, per germline. This CDR3 has 15 amino acids. This chain joins TRBV6-1 and TRBJ2-7; 7 bases match TRBD2. The TCR sequence derives from a woman between 25 and 40 years old in good health. Sequenced: memory CD4+ T cells sorted from blood. Documented subset: CD45RA-negative fraction. This CDR3 reads CASSESGNLPLEQYF. The CDR3 DNA sequence: TGTGCCAGCAGTGAAAGCGGGAACCTCCCCCTCGAGCAGTACTTC.